The clone carrying this T cell receptor beta chain was observed a few times. What it binds is not known. The data stem from a study of T cells after yellow fever vaccination. Findings and caveats of the study: Clonotypes found in both CD4 and CD8 compartments made up a small share. Abundant contaminating clonotypes from the bulk population could appear in FACS-sorted repertoires.

Template switching with 5'RACE generated the TCR cDNA and added a universal primer site and UMIs. One entry per CDR3 protein results from TCRdb running MiXCR on the 5' RACE reads. Of 350,000 to 550,000 distinct CDR3 sequences listed, approximately 18% were seen once; the top ten hold around 17%. Between the trimmed V and J ends, which lost 5 bases and 7 bases, there was a span of 17 bases. From germline, CDR1 is MNHEY and CDR2 SVGAGI. The CDR3 sequence is 14 residues long. This receptor was identified in a man between 18 and 29 years old who received the YFV17D yellow fever vaccine. The material sequenced was PBMCs, taken before the yellow fever booster vaccination. V gene TRBV6-5 combines with J gene TRBJ2-5, with D uncertain. The CDR3 DNA sequence: TGTGCCAGCAGTCGTGGAGATCATCGCGGGACCCAGTACTTC. Its protein product is CASSRGDHRGTQYF.